This T cell receptor beta chain was recorded in a study of blood T cells in healthy people across ages. Study overall: Per every two T cells, about one barcoded beta molecule was captured by template switching.

The germline gives CDR1 MNHNS, CDR2 SASEGT. CDR3 size: 13 residues. Together with a sample-barcoded 5' primer, a J-beta primer mix was included in a second PCR lasting roughly 6 to 12 cycles. At least 2.5 million CDR3-containing paired-end reads were obtained per sample. One entry per CDR3 protein, called by TCRdb with MiXCR from the 5' RACE reads. The sample shows over 950,000 distinct CDR3 sequences, under 40% of them seen only once. As concerns this clonotype: The germline gene is not matched at one end of the junction; a read error may be the cause.

Donors each provided about 10 milliliters of peripheral blood. The sequencing sample was made of blood. The chain links TRBV6-1 to TRBJ1-5; D unresolved. This sequence originates from a man aged 18 to 35 in good health. The CDR3 sequence is CASGEGRLGPQHF. The CDR3, as DNA: TGTGCCAGCGGTGAAGGAAGGTTAGGGCCCCAGCATTTT.